This is a list of T cell receptor beta chains from one sample in a study of blood T cell repertoires in COVID-19. Sequencing was performed with immunoSEQ multiplex PCR; in TCRdb, only in-frame clones are kept and a portion is missing. This sample has about 200,000 clones; about 80% occur once, and the top ten carry roughly 6.9%. What was sequenced was peripheral blood. These TCRs come from a human donor with acute or convalescent COVID-19. The donor label of this sample is uncertain. CDR3s include the opening cysteine and the closing phenylalanine or tryptophan. A D gene is named only where the DNA matches it firmly. For some rows the clone size is stated as once, few or many, or as a class when expanded; others skip it.

>TRBV28|.|.|TRBJ2-1
TGTGCCAGCAGTGTCGTGGGACACGGAGACAATGAGCAGTTCTTC
CASSVVGHGDNEQFF
>TRBV2|once|TRBD1|TRBJ1-4
TGTGCCAGCAGTGTCGGGACAGGGGATGAAAAACTGTTTTTT
CASSVGTGDEKLFF
>TRBV29-1|.|.|TRBJ1-1
TGCAGCGTTGAAGTCCGAGGTGAAATGAACACTGAAGCTTTCTTT
CSVEVRGEMNTEAFF
>TRBV28|.|.|TRBJ1-5
TGTGCCAGCAGTCGCGCCTTGGCGGGCAATCAGCCCCAGCATTTT
CASSRALAGNQPQHF
>TRBV6-2/TRBV6-3|once|TRBD2|TRBJ2-1
TGTGCCAGCAGTTCTCCGGGACTAGGGTACAATGAGCAGTTCTTC
CASSSPGLGYNEQFF
>TRBV4-1|.|.|TRBJ1-2
TGCGCCAGCAGCCATGTAGACAGCCAATATGGCTACACCTTC
CASSHVDSQYGYTF
>TRBV7-9|.|TRBD1|TRBJ2-5
TGTGCCAGCAGCTTAGTCTACGTGACAGGGGGTAGGGAGACCCAGTACTTC
CASSLVYVTGGRETQYF
>TRBV5-1|.|TRBD2|TRBJ2-1
TGCGCCAGCAGCCCTTCTTATGGACTAGCGGGAGGGCATGAGCAGTTCTTC
CASSPSYGLAGGHEQFF
>TRBV28|.|.|TRBJ1-5
TGTGCCAGCCGAAAAAGCCAGCCCCAGCATTTT
CASRKSQPQHF
>TRBV6-2/TRBV6-3|.|.|TRBJ1-4
TGTGCCAGCAGTAGCCGACAGGACTTCGGTAATGAAAAACTGTTTTTT
CASSSRQDFGNEKLFF
>TRBV5-4|.|TRBD2|TRBJ2-7
TGTGCCAGCAGCTTGGGGGGGACTAGCTCCTACGAGCAGTACTTC
CASSLGGTSSYEQYF
>TRBV11-2|few|TRBD2|TRBJ2-2
TGTGCCAGCAGCTTATACTATGTTCCCGGACTAGCGAACACCGGGGAGCTGTTTTTT
CASSLYYVPGLANTGELFF
>TRBV4-2|.|TRBD1|TRBJ2-1
TGTGCCAGCAGCCAAGAAGGGACAGCCACCTACAATGAGCAGTTCTTC
CASSQEGTATYNEQFF
>TRBV19|.|.|TRBJ1-5
TGTGCCAGTAGTATCGAAGGATTCGGGCAGCCCCAGCATTTT
CASSIEGFGQPQHF
>TRBV7-2|.|.|TRBJ1-6
TGTGCCAGCAGCTCTGGACTTAGCGGTACCTATAATTCACCCCTCCACTTT
CASSSGLSGTYNSPLHF
>TRBV7-2|.|.|TRBJ2-2
TGTGCCAGCAGGGGAAAGGCGGGCGTGAACACCGGGGAGCTGTTTTTT
CASRGKAGVNTGELFF
>TRBV5-1|.|TRBD2|TRBJ2-7
TGCGCCAGCAGCCCCGGGACGGCGCTAGCGGGAGGCCGCCTCGAGCAGTACTTC
CASSPGTALAGGRLEQYF
>TRBV5-1|.|.|TRBJ2-1
TGCGCCAGCAGCTTACAGGGATTCTACAATGAGCAGTTCTTC
CASSLQGFYNEQFF
>TRBV19|.|.|TRBJ2-3
TGTGCCAGTAGTATAATCGGGGAATTGTCAGATACGCAGTATTTT
CASSIIGELSDTQYF
>TRBV29-1|.|.|TRBJ1-1
TGCAGCGTTGTTGGCGGGCTGGCCACTGAAGCTTTCTTT
CSVVGGLATEAFF
>TRBV2|.|.|TRBJ2-1
TGTGCCAGCAGTGAAGTAGTTTCTACGATGCAGTTCTTC
CASSEVVSTMQFF
>TRBV11-2|.|.|TRBJ1-1
TGTGCCAGCAGCTTATTCTCGAGCAGGACTGAAGCTTTCTTT
CASSLFSSRTEAFF